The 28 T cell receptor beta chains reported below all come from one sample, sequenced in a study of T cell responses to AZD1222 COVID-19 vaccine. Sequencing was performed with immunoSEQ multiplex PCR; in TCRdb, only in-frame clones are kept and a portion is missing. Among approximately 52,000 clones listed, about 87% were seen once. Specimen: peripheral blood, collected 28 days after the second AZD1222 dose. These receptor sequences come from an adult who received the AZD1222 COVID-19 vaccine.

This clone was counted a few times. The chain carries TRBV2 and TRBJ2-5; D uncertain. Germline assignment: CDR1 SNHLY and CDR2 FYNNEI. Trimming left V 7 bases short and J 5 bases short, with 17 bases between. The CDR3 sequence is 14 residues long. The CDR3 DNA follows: TGTGCCAGCACCGGCAGCCAATTGGCGGAGACCCAGTACTTC. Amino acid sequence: CASTGSQLAETQYF.

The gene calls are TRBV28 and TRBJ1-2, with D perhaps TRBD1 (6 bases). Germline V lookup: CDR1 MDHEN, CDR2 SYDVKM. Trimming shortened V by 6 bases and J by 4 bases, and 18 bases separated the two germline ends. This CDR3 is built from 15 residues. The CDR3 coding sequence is TGTGCCAGCAGCGCCATTAGGACAGCTCTCTATGGCTACACCTTC. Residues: CASSAIRTALYGYTF.

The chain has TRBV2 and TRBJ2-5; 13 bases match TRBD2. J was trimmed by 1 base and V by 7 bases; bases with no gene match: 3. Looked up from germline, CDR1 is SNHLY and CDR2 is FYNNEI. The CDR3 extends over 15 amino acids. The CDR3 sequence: CASKLAGGVQETQYF. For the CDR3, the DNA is TGTGCCAGCAAACTAGCGGGAGGGGTCCAAGAGACCCAGTACTTC.

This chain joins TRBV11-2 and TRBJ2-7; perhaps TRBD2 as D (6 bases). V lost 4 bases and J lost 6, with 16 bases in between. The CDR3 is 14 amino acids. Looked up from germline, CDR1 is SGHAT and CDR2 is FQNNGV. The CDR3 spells CASSSRGKEGEQYF. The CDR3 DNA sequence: TGTGCCAGCAGCTCACGCGGCAAGGAGGGCGAGCAGTACTTC.

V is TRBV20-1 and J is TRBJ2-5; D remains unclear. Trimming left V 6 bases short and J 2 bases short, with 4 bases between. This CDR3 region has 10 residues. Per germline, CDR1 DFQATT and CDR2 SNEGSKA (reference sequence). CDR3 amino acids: CSAAQETQYF. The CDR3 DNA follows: TGCAGTGCCGCGCAAGAGACCCAGTACTTC.

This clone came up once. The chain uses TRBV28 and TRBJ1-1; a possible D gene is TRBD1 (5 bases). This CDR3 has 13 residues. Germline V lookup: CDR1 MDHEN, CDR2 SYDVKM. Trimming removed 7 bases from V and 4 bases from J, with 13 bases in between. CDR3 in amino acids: CASTSPQGTEAFF. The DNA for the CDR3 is TGTGCCAGCACCTCGCCTCAGGGCACTGAAGCTTTCTTT.

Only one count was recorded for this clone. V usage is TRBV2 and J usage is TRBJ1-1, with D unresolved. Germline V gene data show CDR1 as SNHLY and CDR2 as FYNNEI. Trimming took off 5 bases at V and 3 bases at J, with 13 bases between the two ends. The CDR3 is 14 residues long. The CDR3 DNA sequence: TGTGCCAGCAGTCCCTCGACTTCGGACACTGAAGCTTTCTTT. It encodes CASSPSTSDTEAFF.

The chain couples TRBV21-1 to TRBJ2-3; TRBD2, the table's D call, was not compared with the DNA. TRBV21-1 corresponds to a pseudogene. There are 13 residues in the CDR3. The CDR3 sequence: CASTAGSTDTQYF. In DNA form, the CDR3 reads TGTGCCAGCACGGCGGGCAGCACAGATACGCAGTATTTT.

The CDR3 nucleotides are TGCAGCGTTTTACAGGGATCAGAGACCCAGTACTTC. As protein: CSVLQGSETQYF. This sequence joins TRBV29-1 and TRBJ2-5, with D possibly TRBD1 on 6 matching bases. The V end lost 5 bases, the J end lost 4 bases, and 11 bases lay between the germline ends. Germline CDR1 is SQVTM and CDR2 is ANQGSEA. The CDR3 length is 12 residues.

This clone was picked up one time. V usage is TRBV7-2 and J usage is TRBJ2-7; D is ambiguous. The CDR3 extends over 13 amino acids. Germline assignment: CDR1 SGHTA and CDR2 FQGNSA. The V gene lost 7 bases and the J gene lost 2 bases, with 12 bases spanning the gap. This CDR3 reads CASKHPTTYEQYF. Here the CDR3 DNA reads TGTGCCAGCAAACATCCTACCACCTACGAGCAGTACTTC.

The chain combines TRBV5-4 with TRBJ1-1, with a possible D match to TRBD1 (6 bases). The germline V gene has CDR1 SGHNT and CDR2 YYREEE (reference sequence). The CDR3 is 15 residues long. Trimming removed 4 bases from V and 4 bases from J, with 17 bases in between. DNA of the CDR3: TGTGCCAGCAGCCTGAACCACCTCAGGGGCACTGAAGCTTTCTTT. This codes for CASSLNHLRGTEAFF. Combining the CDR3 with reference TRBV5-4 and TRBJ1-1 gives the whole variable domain ETGVTQSPTHLIKTRGQQVTLRCSSQSGHNTVSWYQQALGQGPQFIFQYYREEENGRGNFPPRFSGLQFPNYSSELNVNALELDDSALYLCASSLNHLRGTEAFFGQGTRLTVV.

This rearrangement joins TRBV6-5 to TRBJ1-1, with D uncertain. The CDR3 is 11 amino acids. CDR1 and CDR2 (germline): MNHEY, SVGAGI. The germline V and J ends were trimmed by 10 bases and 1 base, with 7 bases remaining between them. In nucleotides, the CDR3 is TGTGCCACCACCGGGAACACTGAAGCTTTCTTT. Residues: CATTGNTEAFF.

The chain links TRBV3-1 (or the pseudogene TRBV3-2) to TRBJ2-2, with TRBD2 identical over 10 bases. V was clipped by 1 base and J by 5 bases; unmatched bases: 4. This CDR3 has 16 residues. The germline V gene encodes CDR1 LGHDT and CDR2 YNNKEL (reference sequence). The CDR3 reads CASSQASGRGTGELFF. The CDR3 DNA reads TGTGCCAGCAGCCAAGCCAGCGGGAGGGGGACCGGGGAGCTGTTTTTT.

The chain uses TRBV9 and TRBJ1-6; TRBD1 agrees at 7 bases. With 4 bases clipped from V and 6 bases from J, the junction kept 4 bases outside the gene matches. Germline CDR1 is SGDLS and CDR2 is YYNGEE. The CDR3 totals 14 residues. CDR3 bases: TGTGCCAGCAGCTTCCGGGACAGTAATTCACCCCTCCACTTT. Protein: CASSFRDSNSPLHF.

The CDR3 reads CSVGREIGNEQFF. The CDR3 DNA follows: TGCAGCGTTGGGCGGGAGATTGGCAATGAGCAGTTCTTC. The V call is TRBV29-1, the J call TRBJ2-1; 7 nucleotides match TRBD2. This CDR3 contains 13 residues. Germline lookup yields CDR1 SQVTM and CDR2 ANQGSEA. V trimming: 4 bases; J trimming: 6 bases; junction bases outside the gene matches: 6.

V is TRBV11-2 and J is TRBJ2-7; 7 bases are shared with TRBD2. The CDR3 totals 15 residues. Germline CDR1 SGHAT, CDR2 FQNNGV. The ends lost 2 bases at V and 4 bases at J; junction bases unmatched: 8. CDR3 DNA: TGTGCCAGCAGCTTATCAGCTAGCGGATCTTACGAGCAGTACTTC. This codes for CASSLSASGSYEQYF. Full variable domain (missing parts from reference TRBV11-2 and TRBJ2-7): EAGVAQSPRYKIIEKRQSVAFWCNPISGHATLYWYQQILGQGPKLLIQFQNNGVVDDSQLPKDRFSAERLKGVDSTLKIQPAKLEDSAVYLCASSLSASGSYEQYFGPGTRLTVT.

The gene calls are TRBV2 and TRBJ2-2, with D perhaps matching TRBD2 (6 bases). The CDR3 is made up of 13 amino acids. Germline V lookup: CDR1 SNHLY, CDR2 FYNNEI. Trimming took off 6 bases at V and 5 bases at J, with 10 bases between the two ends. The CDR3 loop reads CASSPGTTGELFF. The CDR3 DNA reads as TGTGCCAGCAGCCCCGGGACTACCGGGGAGCTGTTTTTT. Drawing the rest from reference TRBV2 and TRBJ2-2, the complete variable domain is EPEVTQTPSHQVTQMGQEVILRCVPISNHLYFYWYRQILGQKVEFLVSFYNNEISEKSEIFDDQFSVERPDGSNFTLKIRSTKLEDSAMYFCASSPGTTGELFFGEGSRLTVL.

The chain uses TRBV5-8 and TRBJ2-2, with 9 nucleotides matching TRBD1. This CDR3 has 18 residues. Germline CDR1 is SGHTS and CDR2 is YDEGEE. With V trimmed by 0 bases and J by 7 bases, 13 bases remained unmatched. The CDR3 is CASSLGVGTGPAGGELFF. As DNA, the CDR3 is TGTGCCAGCAGCTTGGGAGTTGGGACAGGGCCAGCCGGCGGGGAGCTGTTTTTT. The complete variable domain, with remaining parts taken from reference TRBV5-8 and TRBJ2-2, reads EAGVTQSPTHLIKTRGQQATLRCSPISGHTSVYWYQQALGLGLQFLLWYDEGEERNRGNFPPRFSGRQFPNYSSELNVNALELEDSALYLCASSLGVGTGPAGGELFFGEGSRLTVL.

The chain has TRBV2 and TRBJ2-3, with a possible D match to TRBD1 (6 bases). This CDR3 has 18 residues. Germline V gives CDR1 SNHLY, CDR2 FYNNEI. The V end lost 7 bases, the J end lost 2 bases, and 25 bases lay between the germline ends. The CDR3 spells CASTLAGTPLGTTDTQYF. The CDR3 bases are TGTGCCAGCACCCTGGCAGGGACACCCCTTGGGACCACAGATACGCAGTATTTT. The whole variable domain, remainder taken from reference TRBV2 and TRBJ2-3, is EPEVTQTPSHQVTQMGQEVILRCVPISNHLYFYWYRQILGQKVEFLVSFYNNEISEKSEIFDDQFSVERPDGSNFTLKIRSTKLEDSAMYFCASTLAGTPLGTTDTQYFGPGTRLTVL.

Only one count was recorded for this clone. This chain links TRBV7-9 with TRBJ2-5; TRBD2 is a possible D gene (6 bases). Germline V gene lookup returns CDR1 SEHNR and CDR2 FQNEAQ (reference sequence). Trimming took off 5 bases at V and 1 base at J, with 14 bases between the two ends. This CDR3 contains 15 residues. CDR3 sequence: CASSRTEGPQETQYF. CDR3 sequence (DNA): TGTGCCAGCAGCCGGACGGAGGGGCCCCAAGAGACCCAGTACTTC.

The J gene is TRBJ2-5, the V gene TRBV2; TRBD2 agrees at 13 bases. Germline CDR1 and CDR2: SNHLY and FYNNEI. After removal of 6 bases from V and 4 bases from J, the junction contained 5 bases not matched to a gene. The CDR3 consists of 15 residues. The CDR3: CASRYGTSGIETQYF. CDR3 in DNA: TGTGCCAGCAGATACGGGACTAGCGGGATAGAGACCCAGTACTTC.

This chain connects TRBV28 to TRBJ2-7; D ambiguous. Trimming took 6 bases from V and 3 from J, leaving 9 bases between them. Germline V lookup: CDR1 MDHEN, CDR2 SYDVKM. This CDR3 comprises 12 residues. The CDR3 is CASSRTVYEQYF. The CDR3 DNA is TGTGCCAGCAGCCGGACGGTCTACGAGCAGTACTTC.

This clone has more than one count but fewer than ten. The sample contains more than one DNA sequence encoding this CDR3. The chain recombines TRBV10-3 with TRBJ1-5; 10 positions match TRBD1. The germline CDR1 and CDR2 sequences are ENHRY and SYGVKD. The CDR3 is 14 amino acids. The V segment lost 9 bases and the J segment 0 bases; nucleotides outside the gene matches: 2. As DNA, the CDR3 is TGTGCCATAGGGACAGGGGATAGCAATCAGCCCCAGCATTTT. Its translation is CAIGTGDSNQPQHF.

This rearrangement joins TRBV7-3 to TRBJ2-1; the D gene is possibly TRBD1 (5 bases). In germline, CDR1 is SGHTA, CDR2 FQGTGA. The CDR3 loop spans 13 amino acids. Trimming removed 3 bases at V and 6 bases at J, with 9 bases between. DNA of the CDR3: TGTGCCAGCAGCTTCCAGGGTTTCAATGAGCAGTTCTTC. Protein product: CASSFQGFNEQFF.

The CDR3 DNA sequence: TGTGCCAGCAGCCAAGAGGGGACAGGGAAGGGCACAGATACGCAGTATTTT. Encoded protein: CASSQEGTGKGTDTQYF. The V gene is TRBV4-2, the J gene TRBJ2-3; 9 bases agree with TRBD1. The germline V gene encodes CDR1 LGHNA and CDR2 YNFKEQ. V gave up 0 bases and J gave up 1 base; unmatched junction bases: 5. The CDR3 contains 17 residues.

The CDR3 DNA is TGCAGTGCTAGTGAGGGAAAAGCTTTCTTT. It yields the protein CSASEGKAFF. The chain couples TRBV20-1 to TRBJ1-1, with D unclear. The CDR3 totals 10 residues. CDR1 is DFQATT and CDR2 is SNEGSKA in the germline V gene (reference sequence). Trimming removed 3 bases at V and 9 bases at J, with 8 bases between.

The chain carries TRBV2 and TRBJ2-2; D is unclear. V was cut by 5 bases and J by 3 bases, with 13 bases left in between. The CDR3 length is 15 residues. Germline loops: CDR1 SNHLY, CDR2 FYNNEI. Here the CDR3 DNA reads TGTGCCAGCAGTAACCTGAAGCTGCACACCGGGGAGCTGTTTTTT. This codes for CASSNLKLHTGELFF.

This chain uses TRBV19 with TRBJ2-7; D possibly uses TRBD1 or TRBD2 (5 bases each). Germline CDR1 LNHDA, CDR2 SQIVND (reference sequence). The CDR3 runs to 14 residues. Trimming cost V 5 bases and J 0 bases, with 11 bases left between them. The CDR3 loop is CASSHRTHSYEQYF. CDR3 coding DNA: TGTGCCAGTAGTCACAGGACTCACTCCTACGAGCAGTACTTC.